This TCR beta chain is drawn from a study of blood T cell repertoires in COVID-19. Overall study: Whether acute or convalescent, the COVID-19 samples came from the United States, Italy and Spain. The cDNA or gDNA used as material had been derived from T cells, B-cell-depleted T cells, or PBMCs.

The authors' processing: Nucleated cell number was recorded as an estimate derived from reference gene primer amplification. TCRdb keeps only in-frame clones here, not all; method: immunoSEQ multiplex PCR. V and J calls and clone size are as listed in that table; D and trimming were resolved from the DNA. The data contain over 55,000 clones, 82% of them singletons. The CDR3 length is 15 residues. V was clipped by 2 bases and J by 1 base, with 11 bases between them. Germline CDR1 LNHDA, CDR2 SQIVND (reference sequence). This sequence was found in a woman in her sixties with acute or convalescent COVID-19. The specimen sequenced was peripheral blood. This chain uses TRBV19 with TRBJ1-1; D not certain. Written as DNA, the CDR3 is TGTGCCAGTAGTATAATGGAGGGAGGGAACACTGAAGCTTTCTTT. Protein: CASSIMEGGNTEAFF.